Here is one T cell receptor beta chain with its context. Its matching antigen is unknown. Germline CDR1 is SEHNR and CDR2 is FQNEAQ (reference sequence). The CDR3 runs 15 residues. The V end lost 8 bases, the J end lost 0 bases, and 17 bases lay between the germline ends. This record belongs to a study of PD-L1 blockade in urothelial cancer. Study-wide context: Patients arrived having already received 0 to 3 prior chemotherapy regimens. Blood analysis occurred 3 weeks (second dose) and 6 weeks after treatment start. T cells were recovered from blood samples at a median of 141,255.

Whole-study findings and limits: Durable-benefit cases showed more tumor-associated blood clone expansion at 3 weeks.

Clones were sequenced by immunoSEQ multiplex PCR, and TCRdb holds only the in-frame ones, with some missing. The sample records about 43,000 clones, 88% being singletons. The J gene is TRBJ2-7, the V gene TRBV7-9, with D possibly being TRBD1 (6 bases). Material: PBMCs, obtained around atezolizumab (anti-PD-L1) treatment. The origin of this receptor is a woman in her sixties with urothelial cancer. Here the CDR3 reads CASSLGGKASYEQYF. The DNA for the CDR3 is TGTGCCAGCTCTTTAGGGGGAAAGGCCTCCTACGAGCAGTACTTC.